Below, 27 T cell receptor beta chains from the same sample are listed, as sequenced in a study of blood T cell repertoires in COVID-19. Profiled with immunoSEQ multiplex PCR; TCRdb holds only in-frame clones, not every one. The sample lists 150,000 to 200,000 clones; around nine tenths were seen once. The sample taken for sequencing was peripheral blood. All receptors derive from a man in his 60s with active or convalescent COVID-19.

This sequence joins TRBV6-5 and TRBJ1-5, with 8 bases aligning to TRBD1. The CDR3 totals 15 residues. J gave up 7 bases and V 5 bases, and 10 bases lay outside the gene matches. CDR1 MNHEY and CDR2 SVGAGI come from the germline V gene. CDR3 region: CASSKRQGAGQPQHF. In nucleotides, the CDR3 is TGTGCCAGCAGTAAAAGGCAGGGGGCAGGGCAGCCCCAGCATTTT.

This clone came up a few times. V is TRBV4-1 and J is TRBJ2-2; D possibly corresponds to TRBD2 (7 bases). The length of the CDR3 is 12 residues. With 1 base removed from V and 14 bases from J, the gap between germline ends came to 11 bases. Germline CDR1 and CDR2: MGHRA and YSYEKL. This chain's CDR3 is CASSQVGGALFF. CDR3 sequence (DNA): TGCGCCAGCAGCCAAGTAGGGGGGGCCCTGTTTTTT.

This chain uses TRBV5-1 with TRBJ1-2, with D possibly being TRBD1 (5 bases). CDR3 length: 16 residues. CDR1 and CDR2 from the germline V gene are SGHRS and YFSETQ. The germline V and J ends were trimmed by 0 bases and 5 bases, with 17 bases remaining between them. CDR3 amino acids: CASSLGPATKGYGYTF. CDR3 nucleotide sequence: TGCGCCAGCAGCTTGGGACCAGCGACGAAGGGGTATGGCTACACCTTC.

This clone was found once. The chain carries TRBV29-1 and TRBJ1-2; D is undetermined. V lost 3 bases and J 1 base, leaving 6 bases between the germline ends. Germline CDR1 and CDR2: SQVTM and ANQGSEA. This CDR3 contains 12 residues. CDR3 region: CSVEGDNYGYTF. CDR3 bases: TGCAGCGTTGAGGGAGATAACTATGGCTACACCTTC.

The CDR3 loop is CASSEGMDRGREKLFF. The CDR3, as DNA: TGTGCCAGCAGTGAAGGTATGGACAGGGGGCGTGAAAAACTGTTTTTT. The chain carries TRBV6-1 and TRBJ1-4; 11 bases agree with TRBD1. Germline V CDR1 and CDR2: MNHNS, SASEGT. V lost 1 base, J lost 7 bases, and 5 bases stayed unmatched. The length of the CDR3 is 16 residues.

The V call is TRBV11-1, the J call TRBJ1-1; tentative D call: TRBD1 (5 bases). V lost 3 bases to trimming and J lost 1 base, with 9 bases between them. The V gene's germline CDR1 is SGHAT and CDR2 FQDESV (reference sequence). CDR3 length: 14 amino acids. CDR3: CASSLRTTNTEAFF. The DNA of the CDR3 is TGTGCCAGCAGCTTGCGGACAACGAACACTGAAGCTTTCTTT.

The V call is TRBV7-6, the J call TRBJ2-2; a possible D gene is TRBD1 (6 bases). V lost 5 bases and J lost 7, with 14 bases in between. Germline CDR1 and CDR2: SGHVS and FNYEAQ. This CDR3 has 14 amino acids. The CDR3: CASSLQGSVGELFF. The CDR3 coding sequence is TGTGCCAGCAGCCTGCAGGGGTCGGTCGGGGAGCTGTTTTTT. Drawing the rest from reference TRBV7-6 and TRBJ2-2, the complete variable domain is GAGVSQSPRYKVTKRGQDVALRCDPISGHVSLYWYRQALGQGPEFLTYFNYEAQQDKSGLPNDRFSAERPEGSISTLTIQRTEQRDSAMYRCASSLQGSVGELFFGEGSRLTVL.

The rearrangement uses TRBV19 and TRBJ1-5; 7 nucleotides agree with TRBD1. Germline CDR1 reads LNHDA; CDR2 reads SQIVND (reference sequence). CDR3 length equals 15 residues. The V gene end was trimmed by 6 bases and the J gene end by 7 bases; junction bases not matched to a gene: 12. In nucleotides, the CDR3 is TGTGCCAGTAGGGACAACAGGGGCTTAGGGCAGCCCCAGCATTTT. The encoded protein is CASRDNRGLGQPQHF.

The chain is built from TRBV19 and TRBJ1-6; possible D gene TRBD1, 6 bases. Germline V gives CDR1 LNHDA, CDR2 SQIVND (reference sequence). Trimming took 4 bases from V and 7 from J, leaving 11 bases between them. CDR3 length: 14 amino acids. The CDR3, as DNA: TGTGCCAGTAGTAGCGACAGGCTAAATTCACCCCTCCACTTT. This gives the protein CASSSDRLNSPLHF.

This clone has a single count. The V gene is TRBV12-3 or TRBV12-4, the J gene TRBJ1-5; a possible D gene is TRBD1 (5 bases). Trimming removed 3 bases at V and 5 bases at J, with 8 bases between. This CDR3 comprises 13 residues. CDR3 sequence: CASSFRDYQPQHF. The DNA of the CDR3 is TGTGCCAGCAGTTTCAGGGATTATCAGCCCCAGCATTTT.

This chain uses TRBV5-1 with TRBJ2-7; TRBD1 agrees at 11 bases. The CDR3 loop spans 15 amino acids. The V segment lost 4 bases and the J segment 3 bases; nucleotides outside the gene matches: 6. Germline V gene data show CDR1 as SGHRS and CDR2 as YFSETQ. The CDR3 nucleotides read TGCGCCAGCAGCCTACCGGGACAGGGGGGCTACGAGCAGTACTTC. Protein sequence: CASSLPGQGGYEQYF.

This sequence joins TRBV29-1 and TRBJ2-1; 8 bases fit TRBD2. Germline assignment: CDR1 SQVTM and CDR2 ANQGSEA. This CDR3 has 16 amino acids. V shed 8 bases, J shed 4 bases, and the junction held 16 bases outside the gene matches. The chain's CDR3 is CSYYKPAGGLYNEQFF. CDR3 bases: TGCAGCTACTATAAACCTGCGGGGGGCTTATACAATGAGCAGTTCTTC.

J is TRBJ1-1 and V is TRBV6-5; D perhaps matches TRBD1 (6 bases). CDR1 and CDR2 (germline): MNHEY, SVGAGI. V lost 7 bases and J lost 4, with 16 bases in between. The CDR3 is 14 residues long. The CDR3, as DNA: TGTGCCAGCACCCGCCGGGAGGGGGGCACTGAAGCTTTCTTT. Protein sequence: CASTRREGGTEAFF.

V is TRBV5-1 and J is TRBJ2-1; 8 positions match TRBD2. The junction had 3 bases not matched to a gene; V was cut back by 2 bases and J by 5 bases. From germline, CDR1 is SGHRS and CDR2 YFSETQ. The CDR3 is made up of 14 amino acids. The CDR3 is CASSFAGGNNEQFF. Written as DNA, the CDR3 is TGCGCCAGCAGCTTTGCGGGGGGCAACAATGAGCAGTTCTTC.

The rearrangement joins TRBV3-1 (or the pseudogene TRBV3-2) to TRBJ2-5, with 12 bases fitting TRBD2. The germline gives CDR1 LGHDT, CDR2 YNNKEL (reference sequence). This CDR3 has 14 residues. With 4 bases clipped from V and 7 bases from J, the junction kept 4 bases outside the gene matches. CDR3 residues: CASSPTSGGGTQYF. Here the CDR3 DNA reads TGTGCCAGCAGCCCGACTAGCGGGGGTGGGACCCAGTACTTC.

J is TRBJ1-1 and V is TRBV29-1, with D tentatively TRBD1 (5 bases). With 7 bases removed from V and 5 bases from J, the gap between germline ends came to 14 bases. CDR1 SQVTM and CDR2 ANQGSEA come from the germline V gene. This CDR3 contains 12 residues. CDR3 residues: CSGQGGGTEAFF. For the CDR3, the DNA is TGCAGCGGCCAGGGAGGTGGAACTGAAGCTTTCTTT.

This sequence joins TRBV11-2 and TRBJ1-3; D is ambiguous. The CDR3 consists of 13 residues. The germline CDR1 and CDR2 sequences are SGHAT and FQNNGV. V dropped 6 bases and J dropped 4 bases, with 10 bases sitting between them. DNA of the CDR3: TGTGCCAGCAGGAGGATACCAGGAAACACCATATATTTT. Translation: CASRRIPGNTIYF. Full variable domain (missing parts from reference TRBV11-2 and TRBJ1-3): EAGVAQSPRYKIIEKRQSVAFWCNPISGHATLYWYQQILGQGPKLLIQFQNNGVVDDSQLPKDRFSAERLKGVDSTLKIQPAKLEDSAVYLCASRRIPGNTIYFGEGSWLTVV.

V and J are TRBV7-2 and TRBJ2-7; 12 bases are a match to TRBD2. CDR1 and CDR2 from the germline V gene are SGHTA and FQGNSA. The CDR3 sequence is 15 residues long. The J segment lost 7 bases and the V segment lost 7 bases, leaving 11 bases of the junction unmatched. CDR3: CASNPFGLAGGEQYF. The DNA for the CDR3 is TGTGCCAGCAACCCCTTCGGTCTAGCGGGGGGGGAGCAGTACTTC.

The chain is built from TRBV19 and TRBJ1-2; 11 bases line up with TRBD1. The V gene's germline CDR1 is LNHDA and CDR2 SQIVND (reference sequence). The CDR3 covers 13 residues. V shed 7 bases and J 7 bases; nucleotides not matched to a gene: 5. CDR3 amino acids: CASTRDRGFGYTF. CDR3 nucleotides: TGTGCCAGTACCCGGGACAGGGGGTTTGGCTACACCTTC.

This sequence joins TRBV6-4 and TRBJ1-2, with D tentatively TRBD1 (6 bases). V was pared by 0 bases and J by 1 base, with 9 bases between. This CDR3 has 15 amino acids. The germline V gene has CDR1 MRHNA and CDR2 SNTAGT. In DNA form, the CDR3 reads TGTGCCAGCAGTGACTCCAGGGGTTTTAACTATGGCTACACCTTC. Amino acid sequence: CASSDSRGFNYGYTF.

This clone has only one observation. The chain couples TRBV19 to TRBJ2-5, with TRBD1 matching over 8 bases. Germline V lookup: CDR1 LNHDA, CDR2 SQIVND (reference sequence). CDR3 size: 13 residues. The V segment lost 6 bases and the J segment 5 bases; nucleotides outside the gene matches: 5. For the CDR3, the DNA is TGTGCCAGTAGCGGACAGGGTGGGGAGACCCAGTACTTC. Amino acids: CASSGQGGETQYF.

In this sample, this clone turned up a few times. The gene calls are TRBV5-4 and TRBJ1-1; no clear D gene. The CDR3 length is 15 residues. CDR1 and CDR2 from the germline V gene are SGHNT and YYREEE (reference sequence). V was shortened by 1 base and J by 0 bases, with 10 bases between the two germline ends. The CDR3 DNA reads TGTGCCAGCAGCTTGCAAGGAGTTATGAACACTGAAGCTTTCTTT. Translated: CASSLQGVMNTEAFF.

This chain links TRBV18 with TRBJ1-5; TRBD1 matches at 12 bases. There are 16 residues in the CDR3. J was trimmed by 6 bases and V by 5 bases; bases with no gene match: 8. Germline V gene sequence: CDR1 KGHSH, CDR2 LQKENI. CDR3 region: CASSNSQGQGAQPQHF. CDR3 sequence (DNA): TGTGCCAGCTCAAACAGCCAGGGACAGGGGGCTCAGCCCCAGCATTTT.

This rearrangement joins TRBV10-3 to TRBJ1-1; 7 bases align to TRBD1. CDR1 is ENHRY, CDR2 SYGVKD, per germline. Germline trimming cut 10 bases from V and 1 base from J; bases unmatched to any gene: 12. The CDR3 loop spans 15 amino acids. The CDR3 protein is CATTVEQGTNTEAFF. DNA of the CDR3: TGTGCCACCACGGTTGAACAGGGGACGAACACTGAAGCTTTCTTT.

The CDR3 DNA follows: TGTGCCAGCAGTTTATCGGCAGGGGTCGGCACTGAAGCTTTCTTT. Residues: CASSLSAGVGTEAFF. The V call is TRBV27, the J call TRBJ1-1, with a tentative D call TRBD1 (6 bases). Germline assignment: CDR1 MNHEY and CDR2 SMNVEV (reference sequence). The CDR3 totals 15 residues. The V gene lost 0 bases and the J gene lost 4 bases, with 12 bases spanning the gap.

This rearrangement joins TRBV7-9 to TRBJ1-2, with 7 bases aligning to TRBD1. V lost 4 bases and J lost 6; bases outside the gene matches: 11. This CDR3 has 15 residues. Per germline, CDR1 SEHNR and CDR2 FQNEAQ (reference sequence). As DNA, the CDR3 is TGTGCCAGCAGCTCCCAGACAGGGCTTCCGCATGGCTACACCTTC. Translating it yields CASSSQTGLPHGYTF.

The CDR3 sequence: CASSPGGGQSSPLHF. The CDR3 DNA is TGTGCCAGCAGCCCAGGGGGAGGACAGTCTTCACCCCTCCACTTT. V is TRBV9 and J is TRBJ1-6; 7 bases match TRBD1. The CDR3 has 15 amino acids. The V segment lost 4 bases and the J segment 9 bases; nucleotides outside the gene matches: 10. Germline V gene data show CDR1 as SGDLS and CDR2 as YYNGEE.